Following are 20 T cell receptor beta chains from one sample sequenced in a study of early T cells in non-severe SARS-CoV-2 infection. MiXCR was run by TCRdb on the 5' RACE reads, yielding one entry per CDR3 protein. This table holds about 72,000 distinct CDR3 sequences, roughly a tenth found once. Here the sequenced sample was whole blood, taken at baseline. These receptors were taken from an adult who was a healthcare worker with PCR-confirmed SARS-CoV-2 infection or an uninfected control (not recorded which).

In its sample, this clonotype was seen a few times. This chain uses TRBV11-3 with TRBJ2-7, with D maybe TRBD2 (6 bases). The CDR3 has 13 amino acids. V shed 7 bases and J shed 2 bases, with 12 bases lying between them. Germline V gene sequence: CDR1 SGHNT, CDR2 YENEEA. This CDR3 reads CASTTGTPYEQYF. The DNA of the CDR3 is TGTGCCAGCACAACCGGGACTCCCTACGAGCAGTACTTC.

This clonotype was recorded at least ten times. The V gene is TRBV12-5, the J gene TRBJ2-1; 10 bases agree with TRBD1. The V and J ends lost 4 bases and 4 bases, in that order; junction bases with no gene match: 1. CDR1 is LGHNT, CDR2 FRNRAP, per germline. There are 14 residues in the CDR3. The CDR3: CASGSGQGYNEQFF. DNA of the CDR3: TGTGCTAGTGGTTCGGGACAGGGGTACAATGAGCAGTTCTTC.

This clonotype was observed at least ten times. The genes are TRBV24-1 and TRBJ2-3; 10 positions match TRBD1. The CDR3 loop spans 17 amino acids. CDR1 KGHDR and CDR2 SFDVKD come from the germline V gene. The ends lost 4 bases at V and 4 bases at J; junction bases unmatched: 10. The CDR3 region has the DNA TGTGCCACCAGTGACCCAGGGGGACAGGGGAAGTCAGATACGCAGTATTTT. Residues: CATSDPGGQGKSDTQYF.

This clonotype has more than one count but fewer than ten. This chain joins TRBV5-1 and TRBJ2-5, with D possibly being TRBD2 (5 bases). Trimming stripped 2 bases from V and 5 bases from J, with 19 bases between. The CDR3 sequence is 16 residues long. Germline CDR1 SGHRS, CDR2 YFSETQ. CDR3 loop: CASSLGGSQRGETQYF. The CDR3 DNA is TGCGCCAGCAGCTTAGGAGGAAGCCAGAGAGGGGAGACCCAGTACTTC.

The CDR3 DNA reads TGTGCCAGCAGAAGAGGGACAGGCAATTCACCCCTCCACTTT. This sequence encodes CASRRGTGNSPLHF. The chain is built from TRBV12-3 or TRBV12-4 and TRBJ1-6; the match to TRBD1 covers 8 bases. With 6 bases clipped from V and 7 bases from J, the junction kept 5 bases outside the gene matches. The CDR3 length is 14 residues.

This clonotype has a handful of counts. This chain uses TRBV4-3 with TRBJ2-3, with D maybe TRBD1 (8 bases). The CDR3 sequence is 15 residues long. Trimming shortened V by 2 bases and J by 5 bases, and 14 bases separated the two germline ends. Germline V gene data show CDR1 as LGHNA and CDR2 as YSLEER. The CDR3 reads CASSQMDREGDTQYF. DNA of the CDR3: TGCGCCAGCAGCCAAATGGACAGGGAGGGAGATACGCAGTATTTT.

This clonotype was seen only a few times. This chain connects TRBV5-1 to TRBJ2-3, with D perhaps matching TRBD1 or TRBD2 (6 bases each). Germline loops: CDR1 SGHRS, CDR2 YFSETQ. This CDR3 has 16 residues. V was pared by 0 bases and J by 7 bases, with 18 bases between. The CDR3 sequence: CASSLDPGARPNTQYF. CDR3 DNA: TGCGCCAGCAGCTTGGATCCGGGGGCCCGCCCAAATACGCAGTATTTT.

This clonotype was seen a handful of times. This chain links TRBV7-9 with TRBJ2-5; D not certain. Trimming took off 2 bases at V and 5 bases at J, with 12 bases between the two ends. CDR3 length equals 14 residues. Germline assignment: CDR1 SEHNR and CDR2 FQNEAQ (reference sequence). In nucleotides, the CDR3 is TGTGCCAGCAGCTTACTGGCAGGTGGGGAGACCCAGTACTTC. This gives the protein CASSLLAGGETQYF.

This rearrangement joins TRBV18 to TRBJ2-7; weak D call: TRBD1 (5 bases). Deletions cut 6 bases from V and 3 bases from J, with 12 bases between. CDR1 is KGHSH, CDR2 LQKENI, per germline. The CDR3 has 13 amino acids. As DNA, the CDR3 is TGTGCCAGCTCCGCCGACAGAGGCTACGAGCAGTACTTC. This gives the protein CASSADRGYEQYF.

This clonotype occurred many times. The chain carries TRBV30 and TRBJ2-6; D is ambiguous. Trimming took off 3 bases at V and 2 bases at J, with 5 bases between the two ends. Looked up from germline, CDR1 is GTSNPN and CDR2 is SVGIG (reference sequence). The CDR3 length is 13 residues. CDR3 sequence reads: CAWRETGANVLTF. DNA of the CDR3: TGTGCCTGGAGAGAGACTGGGGCCAACGTCCTGACTTTC.

V usage is TRBV5-6 and J usage is TRBJ2-7; 8 positions match TRBD2. After removal of 2 bases from V and 6 bases from J, the junction contained 10 bases not matched to a gene. Germline V gene lookup returns CDR1 SGHDT and CDR2 YYEEEE. The length of the CDR3 is 15 residues. CDR3 sequence: CASSFVGGALAEQYF. DNA of the CDR3: TGTGCCAGCAGCTTCGTCGGGGGGGCCTTGGCCGAGCAGTACTTC.

This clonotype has a handful of counts. The V call is TRBV3-1, the J call TRBJ2-3; no clear D. Trimming removed 5 bases at V and 2 bases at J, with 11 bases between. The length of the CDR3 is 14 residues. The germline V gene encodes CDR1 LGHDT and CDR2 YNNKEL (reference sequence). The CDR3 region has the DNA TGTGCCAGCAGCAAACTCCCGGACACAGATACGCAGTATTTT. Translation: CASSKLPDTDTQYF.

This clonotype was observed at least ten times. The chain combines TRBV4-3 with TRBJ1-2, with D unresolved. V was clipped by 0 bases and J by 3 bases, with 8 bases between them. CDR1 LGHNA and CDR2 YSLEER come from the germline V gene. The CDR3 consists of 14 residues. The CDR3 DNA follows: TGCGCCAGCAGCCAAGATACCCAGGACTATGGCTACACCTTC. It translates to CASSQDTQDYGYTF.

The chain recombines TRBV20-1 with TRBJ1-5; D unresolved. Germline lookup yields CDR1 DFQATT and CDR2 SNEGSKA (reference sequence). The CDR3 extends over 14 amino acids. V shed 3 bases and J shed 3 bases, with 12 bases lying between them. The CDR3 coding sequence is TGCAGTGCTAGTTCGTCCAGAGACAATCAGCCCCAGCATTTT. Its protein is CSASSSRDNQPQHF.

The chain combines TRBV21-1 with TRBJ2-7; the table calls TRBD1, which could not be checked here. TRBV21-1 is given as a pseudogene. The CDR3 spans 14 residues. CDR3 bases: TGTGCCAGCAGCTCCCGGACACCGCCCTACGAGCAGTACTTC. Amino acids: CASSSRTPPYEQYF.

This clonotype was seen only once. V usage is TRBV24-1 and J usage is TRBJ1-5; 8 bases align to TRBD1. The germline V gene has CDR1 KGHDR and CDR2 SFDVKD. The CDR3 consists of 14 residues. The V gene end was trimmed by 9 bases and the J gene end by 4 bases; junction bases not matched to a gene: 7. The CDR3 spells CATGEQGANQPQHF. The CDR3 region has the DNA TGTGCCACCGGAGAGCAGGGGGCGAATCAGCCCCAGCATTTT.

In its sample, this clonotype was seen many times. The chain recombines TRBV10-3 with TRBJ2-7; 10 positions match TRBD1. The trim removed 11 bases at V and 2 bases at J, leaving 6 bases unmatched. The CDR3 is 13 amino acids. Germline V gene data show CDR1 as ENHRY and CDR2 as SYGVKD. The CDR3 DNA reads TGTGCCGCATCCGGGACAGGGGCCTACGAGCAGTACTTC. Protein product: CAASGTGAYEQYF.

The chain has TRBV7-2 and TRBJ2-7; 8 nucleotides line up with TRBD2. The CDR3 is made up of 14 amino acids. Unmatched junction bases numbered 2, after V lost 4 bases and J lost 0 bases. Germline V lookup: CDR1 SGHTA, CDR2 FQGNSA. CDR3 protein: CASSSGGFSYEQYF. The CDR3 bases are TGTGCCAGCAGCTCGGGGGGGTTCTCCTACGAGCAGTACTTC.

This clonotype was found a few times. J is TRBJ2-5 and V is TRBV18, with unresolved D. CDR1 KGHSH and CDR2 LQKENI come from the germline V gene. This CDR3 spans 14 amino acids. The V end lost 3 bases, the J end lost 1 base, and 9 bases lay between the germline ends. The CDR3 nucleotides are TGTGCCAGCTCACCTCGACACCCCCAAGAGACCCAGTACTTC. Translation gives CASSPRHPQETQYF.

This clonotype was counted many times. The junction differs from germline at one of its ends, possibly a read error. The V and J genes are TRBV5-6 and TRBJ1-1, with D possibly being TRBD1 (5 bases). Looked up from germline, CDR1 is SGHDT and CDR2 is YYEEEE. This CDR3 spans 14 amino acids. CDR3 nucleotides: TGTGCCAGCAGCTTACAACCAGGGAACCCTGAAGCTTTCTTT. Translated: CASSLQPGNPEAFF.